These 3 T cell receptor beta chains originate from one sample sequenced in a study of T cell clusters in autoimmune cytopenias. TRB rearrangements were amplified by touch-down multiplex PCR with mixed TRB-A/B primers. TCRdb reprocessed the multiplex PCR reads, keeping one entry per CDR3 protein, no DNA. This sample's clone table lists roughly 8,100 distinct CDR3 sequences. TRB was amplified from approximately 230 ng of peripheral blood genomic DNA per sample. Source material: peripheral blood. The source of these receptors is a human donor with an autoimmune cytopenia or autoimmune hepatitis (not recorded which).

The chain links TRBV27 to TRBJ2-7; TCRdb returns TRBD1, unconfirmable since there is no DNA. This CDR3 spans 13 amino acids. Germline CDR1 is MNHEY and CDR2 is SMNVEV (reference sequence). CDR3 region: CASSLSGARGWYF.

The CDR3 reads CASRDNRGSWTGANVLTF. The chain employs TRBV6-2 or TRBV6-3 and TRBJ2-6; the TRBD1 assignment by TCRdb is unverifiable without DNA. The CDR3 spans 18 residues. CDR1 and CDR2 (germline): MNHEY, SVGEGT.

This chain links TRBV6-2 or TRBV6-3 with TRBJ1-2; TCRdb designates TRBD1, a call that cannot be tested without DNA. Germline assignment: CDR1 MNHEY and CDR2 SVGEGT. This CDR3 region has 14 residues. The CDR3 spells CASRQDRGPYGYTF.